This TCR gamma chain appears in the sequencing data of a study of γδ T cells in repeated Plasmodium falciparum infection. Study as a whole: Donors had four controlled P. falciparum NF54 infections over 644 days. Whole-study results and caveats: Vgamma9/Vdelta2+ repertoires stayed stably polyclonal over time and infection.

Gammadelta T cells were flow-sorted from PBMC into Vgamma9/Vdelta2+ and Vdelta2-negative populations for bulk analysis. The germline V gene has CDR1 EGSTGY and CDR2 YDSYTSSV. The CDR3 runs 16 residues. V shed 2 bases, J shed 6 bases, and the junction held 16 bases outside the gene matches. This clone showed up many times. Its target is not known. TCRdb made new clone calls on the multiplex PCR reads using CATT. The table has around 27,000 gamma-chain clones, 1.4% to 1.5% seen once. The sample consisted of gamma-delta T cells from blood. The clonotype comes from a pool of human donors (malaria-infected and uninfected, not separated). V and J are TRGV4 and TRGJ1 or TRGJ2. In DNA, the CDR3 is TGTGCCACCTGGGATGTATTGACCTTCTTGGGTTATAAGAAACTCTTT. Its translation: CATWDVLTFLGYKKLF.